The clone carrying this T cell receptor beta chain was seen at least ten times. What it binds is not known. The V end was cut by 1 base, the J end by 5 bases, with 9 bases between. Germline lookup yields CDR1 SGHKS and CDR2 YYEKEE (reference sequence). CDR3 length: 13 amino acids. This record belongs to a study of response to subunit inactivated influenza vaccine. Findings and caveats of the study: That few new T cells are recruited by each seasonal influenza vaccination was the authors' suggestion.

TCRdb reanalysed the RT-PCR reads using MiXCR and keeps one entry per CDR3 protein. This repertoire shows approximately 530,000 distinct CDR3 sequences, approximately 12% found once; its top ten account for about an eighth. The source is a man between 45 and 60 years old who received an inactivated influenza vaccine. V gene TRBV5-5 combines with J gene TRBJ2-5; D unresolved. The source material was PBMCs from blood, sampled roughly 47 days after vaccination. The CDR3 DNA reads as TGTGCCAGCAGCTTGCCAGGAAAGGAGACCCAGTACTTC. It encodes CASSLPGKETQYF. Full variable domain (rest looked up from reference TRBV5-5 and TRBJ2-5): DAGVTQSPTHLIKTRGQQVTLRCSPISGHKSVSWYQQVLGQGPQFIFQYYEKEERGRGNFPDRFSARQFPNYSSELNVNALLLGDSALYLCASSLPGKETQYFGPGTRLLVL.